The clone carrying this TCR beta chain was seen a single time. This sample is part of a study of blood T cell repertoires in COVID-19. Background on the study: Sources were T cells, B-cell-depleted T cells, or PBMCs; the material itself was cDNA or gDNA.

The protocol was immunoSEQ multiplex PCR, while the TCRdb copy is restricted to in-frame clones and leaves out a portion. The repertoire holds 130,000 to 150,000 clones, with approximately 90% as singletons. The age range of participants was about 18 to 90 years, with residence in under 25 US areas. Categorization into cohorts depended on clinical history that participants reported. In the 2 weeks before study entry, exposed participants met a COVID-19 case, which was PCR-confirmed or clinician-diagnosed. The CDR3 covers 17 residues. Germline V gene lookup returns CDR1 SGHKS and CDR2 YYEKEE (reference sequence). V shed 0 bases and J shed 7 bases, with 19 bases lying between them.

This clonotype was obtained from a woman in her thirties or forties who had been exposed to COVID-19. Sequenced: PBMCs or T cells enriched from blood (not recorded which). This chain links TRBV5-5 with TRBJ1-4; perhaps TRBD1 as D (6 bases). The DNA for the CDR3 is TGTGCCAGCAGCTTGGTTCGTATAGTACAGGGCGGTGAAAAACTGTTTTTT. Protein: CASSLVRIVQGGEKLFF.